These 18 T cell receptor beta chains came from one sample sequenced in a study of tissue T cells after allogeneic stem cell transplantation. The assay was immunoSEQ multiplex PCR, and TCRdb's table has in-frame clones only and misses some. The sample contains over 40,000 clones, around 70% of which appear only once. Sequenced sample: sorted cells pooled from one or two spleens. These receptors originate from a pool of C57BL/6 mice in good health.

Points on this clone: Genes and germline are mouse. The CDR3 end is not reached by the read, which stops 1 residue before it; the germline J gene fills it in. V usage is TRBV13-1 and J usage is TRBJ2-3; 10 nucleotides agree with TRBD2. The CDR3 spans 14 residues. V dropped 5 bases and J dropped 4; count of bases not matched to a gene: 4. The germline CDR1 and CDR2 sequences are NSHNY and SYGAGN. CDR3 DNA (partial): TGTGCCAGCAGAGAGACTGGGGGGCCAGAAACGCTGTAT. Translated, it gives CASRETGGPETLY. The whole CDR3 protein reads CASRETGGPETLYF.

In regard to this clone: Genes here carry mouse names. Read data end 1 residue before the CDR3 end; the end is taken from the germline J gene. The V gene is TRBV16, the J gene TRBJ2-1, with 8 bases that match TRBD1. In germline, CDR1 is SGHSA, CDR2 FRNQAP. V lost 5 bases to trimming and J lost 1 base; unmatched junction nucleotides: 4. The CDR3 totals 15 residues. Partial CDR3 DNA: TGTGCAAGCAGCCTCAGGGGGCAGAACTATGCTGAGCAGTTC. Amino acid sequence: CASSLRGQNYAEQF. The full CDR3 reads CASSLRGQNYAEQFF.

This clone was detected a few times. The gene names given are mouse names. The read ends 1 residue early relative to the CDR3; the germline J gene fills the gap. The V and J genes are TRBV19 and TRBJ2-7; D is unclear. The CDR3 length is 12 residues. Trimming stripped 2 bases from V and 3 bases from J, with 6 bases between. Germline CDR1 and CDR2: FNHDT and SITEND (reference sequence). The CDR3 protein is CASSMANYEQYF. Partial CDR3 DNA: TGTGCCAGCAGTATGGCAAACTATGAACAGTAC.

On this clone itself: Genes and germline are mouse. The read ends 1 residue shy of where the CDR3 ends; the end is completed using the germline J gene. The chain employs TRBV26 and TRBJ2-5; TRBD2 matches at 9 bases. Germline V gene sequence: CDR1 KGHPV, CDR2 FQNQEV (reference sequence). Germline trimming cut 6 bases from V and 2 bases from J; bases unmatched to any gene: 6. The CDR3 runs to 15 residues. The covered CDR3 bases are TGTGCCAGCAGATCCTTACTGGGGGGCCAAGACACCCAGTAC. Its protein is CASRSLLGGQDTQY. The entire CDR3 protein is CASRSLLGGQDTQYF.

As to this clone: Genes here carry mouse names. The read terminates 1 residue before the CDR3 end, so the remaining end is supplied by the germline J gene. This chain joins TRBV13-3 and TRBJ1-4; 10 nucleotides match TRBD1. The CDR3 length is 15 residues. Trimming removed 2 bases from V and 7 bases from J; junction bases left unmatched: 5. Per germline, CDR1 NNHDY and CDR2 SYVADS. Partial CDR3 DNA: TGTGCCAGCAGTGAAGACAGGGGGCGCCGCGAAAGATTATTT. The encoded protein is CASSEDRGRRERLF. The whole CDR3 region reads CASSEDRGRRERLFF. The whole variable domain, remainder taken from reference TRBV13-3 and TRBJ1-4, is EAAVTQSPRSKVAVTGGKVTLSCHQTNNHDYMYWYRQDTGHGLRLIHYSYVADSTEKGDIPDGYKASRPSQENFSLILELASLSQTAVYFCASSEDRGRRERLFFGHGTKLSVL.

A word on this clone: The gene names here belong to mouse. With the read ending 1 residue before the CDR3 end, the germline J gene is used to fill in that end. This chain links TRBV13-3 with TRBJ2-3; a possible D gene is TRBD1 (7 bases). V lost 1 base and J lost 1, with 10 bases in between. CDR3 length: 15 amino acids. Germline V gives CDR1 NNHDY, CDR2 SYVADS. The sequenced CDR3 bases are TGTGCCAGCAGTGATTCCAGGGGGGGTGCAGAAACGCTGTAT. Its protein is CASSDSRGGAETLY. The whole CDR3 is CASSDSRGGAETLYF.

Turning to this clone: Gene and germline names: mouse. The read terminates 1 residue before the CDR3 end, so the remaining end is supplied by the germline J gene. The chain carries TRBV24 and TRBJ1-1; D call uncertain. V shed 2 bases and J shed 1 base, with 5 bases lying between them. This CDR3 comprises 13 residues. Per germline, CDR1 KGHTA and CDR2 FRNEEI. The CDR3 DNA, read in part, is TGTGCCAGCAGTCTGGTTCAAAACACAGAAGTCTTC. Encoded protein: CASSLVQNTEVF. The full CDR3 is CASSLVQNTEVFF.

A note on this clone: The gene symbols are mouse symbols. Sequencing ends 1 residue short of the CDR3 end; the germline J gene provides the rest. The genes are TRBV3 and TRBJ2-7; 12 positions agree with TRBD2. V was clipped by 5 bases and J by 7 bases; unmatched bases: 6. The germline V gene encodes CDR1 SNHLY and CDR2 FYNGKV (reference sequence). This CDR3 has 14 amino acids. The DNA read from the CDR3 is TGTGCCAGCAGCCCGGGACTGGGGGGCGGGGAACAGTAC. Its protein product is CASSPGLGGGEQY. The CDR3, in full, reads CASSPGLGGGEQYF.

For this clone: Gene labels here are mouse ones. Read coverage stops 1 residue before the CDR3 terminus; the germline J gene supplies the remainder. The sample has other DNA sequences that encode this CDR3 too. The V call is TRBV13-2, the J call TRBJ2-7, with 12 bases that match TRBD1. Germline V CDR1 and CDR2: NNHNN, SYGAGS (reference sequence). The CDR3 extends over 14 amino acids. The V gene end was trimmed by 4 bases and the J gene end by 7 bases; junction bases not matched to a gene: 6. CDR3 sequence reads: CASGLRDRGREQYF. The CDR3 DNA, read in part, is TGTGCCAGCGGTCTCCGGGACAGGGGGCGAGAACAGTAC.

With regard to this clone: The listed genes are named as in mouse. The missing CDR3 end, 1 residue past where the read stops, is filled in from the germline J gene. The chain combines TRBV29 with TRBJ2-2; D is possibly TRBD1 (6 bases). Germline V CDR1 and CDR2: MSHET, SYDVDS. The CDR3 contains 15 residues. The germline V and J ends were trimmed by 4 bases and 0 bases, with 9 bases remaining between them. The chain's CDR3 is CASSSDSANTGQLYF. CDR3 bases read: TGTGCTAGCAGTTCGGACAGCGCAAACACCGGGCAGCTCTAC.

As for this clone: Mouse germline and gene names are used. The CDR3 end lies 1 residue beyond the end of the read and is filled in from the germline J gene. The rearrangement uses TRBV12-2 and TRBJ2-7; D gene uncertain. This CDR3 comprises 11 residues. V was clipped by 0 bases and J by 4 bases, with 3 bases between them. Looked up from germline, CDR1 is SGHLS and CDR2 is HYDKME. The sequenced part of the CDR3 DNA is TGTGCCAGCTCTCTCGTTTATGAACAGTAC. Amino acid sequence: CASSLVYEQY. The full CDR3 sequence reads CASSLVYEQYF.

As for this clone: Gene names and germline refer to mouse. The read ends 1 residue shy of where the CDR3 ends; the end is completed using the germline J gene. This chain links TRBV13-2 with TRBJ1-6, with TRBD1 matching over 8 bases. TRBJ1-6 is placed among ORFs of uncertain function. The ends lost 0 bases at V and 5 bases at J; junction bases unmatched: 1. The CDR3 length is 15 residues. Per the germline V gene, CDR1 is NNHNN and CDR2 is SYGAGS (reference sequence). The sequenced part of the CDR3 DNA is TGTGCCAGCGGTGATGCGACAGGGGATAATTCGCCCCTCTAC. This gives the protein CASGDATGDNSPLY. The entire CDR3 protein is CASGDATGDNSPLYF.

About this clone: The genes are named according to mouse. From the germline J gene comes the end of the CDR3, since the read stops 1 residue before it. The gene calls are TRBV24 and TRBJ1-1; 9 bases are shared with TRBD1. Germline V gene data show CDR1 as KGHTA and CDR2 as FRNEEI. The CDR3 extends over 15 amino acids. Trimming cost V 4 bases and J 1 base; bases outside gene matches: 4. The CDR3 DNA, read in part, is TGTGCCAGCAGTCCGATGGGACAGGGGAACACAGAAGTCTTC. This codes for CASSPMGQGNTEVF. The CDR3 reads in full as CASSPMGQGNTEVFF.

This clone turned up a few times. Gene names and germline refer to mouse. From the germline J gene comes the end of the CDR3, since the read stops 1 residue before it. The chain links TRBV29 to TRBJ2-7, with 10 bases identical to TRBD2. CDR3 size: 15 residues. Trimming removed 2 bases from V and 4 bases from J; junction bases left unmatched: 5. CDR1 and CDR2 from the germline V gene are MSHET and SYDVDS. CDR3 sequence reads: CASSLPGLGSYEQYF. The CDR3 DNA, read in part, is TGTGCTAGCAGTTTACCGGGACTGGGGAGTTATGAACAGTAC.

In the case of this clone: The genes are named according to mouse. Read coverage stops 1 residue before the CDR3 terminus; the germline J gene supplies the remainder. The chain has TRBV12-1 and TRBJ1-4, with D perhaps TRBD1 (6 bases). Looked up from germline, CDR1 is SGHSN and CDR2 is HYEKVE. The CDR3 contains 13 residues. Trimming pared 1 base from V and 11 bases from J, leaving 13 bases between. The CDR3: CASSLGGAKRLFF. Incomplete CDR3 DNA: TGTGCCAGCTCTCTAGGGGGGGCGAAGAGATTATTT.

As to this clone: The gene names here belong to mouse. The observed sequence ends 1 residue before the CDR3 terminus, with the missing tail filled in from the germline J gene. The chain employs TRBV3 and TRBJ1-6; D possibly corresponds to TRBD1 (6 bases). TRBJ1-6 is an ORF, and what it does is uncertain. V was pared by 5 bases and J by 5 bases, with 13 bases between. The CDR3 loop spans 15 amino acids. Germline CDR1 SNHLY, CDR2 FYNGKV (reference sequence). The CDR3 reads CASSPDRLNNSPLYF. The sequenced part of the CDR3 DNA is TGTGCCAGCAGCCCCGACAGGTTAAATAATTCGCCCCTCTAC.

Concerning this clone: These gene names are mouse names. The read halts 1 residue ahead of the CDR3 end, with the missing end drawn from the germline J gene. The chain carries TRBV16 and TRBJ2-7; 12 nucleotides align to TRBD2. CDR1 is SGHSA, CDR2 FRNQAP, per germline. The trim removed 3 bases at V and 5 bases at J, leaving 2 bases unmatched. CDR3 size: 14 residues. The part of the CDR3 DNA that was read is TGTGCAAGCAGCTTGGACTGGGGGGGGGATGAACAGTAC. Protein product: CASSLDWGGDEQY. The entire CDR3 protein is CASSLDWGGDEQYF.

Comments on this clone: The listed genes are named as in mouse. The missing CDR3 end, 1 residue past where the read stops, is filled in from the germline J gene. This sequence joins TRBV2 and TRBJ2-7; tentative D call: TRBD1 (6 bases). The CDR3 covers 13 residues. Germline CDR1 is LGHNA and CDR2 is YSYQKL. Trimming removed 0 bases at V and 4 bases at J, with 7 bases between. The covered CDR3 bases are TGTGCCAGCAGCCAAGAAGGGACATATGAACAGTAC. Protein sequence: CASSQEGTYEQY. The complete CDR3 reads CASSQEGTYEQYF.